These 2 T cell receptor beta chains were sequenced from one sample in a study of blood T cell repertoires in COVID-19. Repertoires were generated with immunoSEQ multiplex PCR, while TCRdb's copy carries only in-frame clones and drops some. The sample consists of tens of thousands of clones, 89% of them appearing once. The sequenced material came from peripheral blood. Source of these receptors: a man in his fifties with active COVID-19.

In nucleotides, the CDR3 is TGTGCCAGCCAGGGGCGACTGGAGACCCAGTACTTC. Its protein is CASQGRLETQYF. The chain has TRBV11-3 and TRBJ2-5; D is perhaps TRBD1 (6 bases). V lost 8 bases and J 5 bases, leaving 12 bases between the germline ends. Per germline, CDR1 SGHNT and CDR2 YENEEA. The CDR3 loop spans 12 amino acids.

The V call is TRBV27, the J call TRBJ1-5; the D gene is possibly TRBD1 (5 bases). V lost 3 bases, J lost 0 bases, and 12 bases lay in between. CDR1 and CDR2 from the germline V gene are MNHEY and SMNVEV (reference sequence). The CDR3 consists of 16 residues. For the CDR3, the DNA is TGTGCCAGCAGTTTTCGTCAGACAGATAGCAATCAGCCCCAGCATTTT. Translated: CASSFRQTDSNQPQHF.